This T cell receptor beta chain is drawn from a study of early T cells in non-severe SARS-CoV-2 infection. On the study more broadly: Bulk RNA from unsorted whole blood was sequenced; chains were unpaired.

This clonotype was seen many times. The TCR library protocol attached unique molecular identifiers to the individual cDNA molecules. TCRdb re-called the 5' RACE reads through MiXCR, storing one row per CDR3 protein. This table has tens of thousands of distinct CDR3 sequences, under 14% appearing once. This CDR3 is 15 amino acids long. Germline trimming cut 0 bases from V and 5 bases from J; bases unmatched to any gene: 4. The V gene's germline CDR1 is DFQATT and CDR2 SNEGSKA (reference sequence). This chain connects TRBV20-1 to TRBJ2-1; 10 bases align to TRBD2. This TCR was sampled from an adult who was a healthcare worker with PCR-confirmed SARS-CoV-2 infection or an uninfected control (not recorded which). Sequencing used whole blood. CDR3 region: CSARDPLAGDNEQFF. In DNA form, the CDR3 reads TGCAGTGCTAGAGATCCCCTAGCGGGGGACAATGAGCAGTTCTTC.